Sequencing of this T cell receptor (beta chain) was carried out in a study of cytomegalovirus exposure and HLA in healthy donors. Study-wide points: It was likely that a cluster of highly shared sequence variants was a sequencing artifact.

The PCR made use of 60 Vbeta and 13 Jbeta primers. TCRdb's table, derived via immunoSEQ multiplex PCR, lists solely in-frame clones and lacks some. Of roughly 200,000 clones listed, roughly 78% are singletons. The CDR3 has 14 residues. CDR1 is LNHDA, CDR2 SQIVND, per germline (reference sequence). Trimming removed 6 bases from V and 2 bases from J, with 12 bases in between. Turning to this clone: As yet, its antigen is unknown.

Sequencing was done on a sample of PBMCs. The TCR originated in a boy between 10 and 17 years old in good health and CMV-seronegative. V is TRBV19 and J is TRBJ2-3; TRBD1 is a possible D gene (6 bases). The CDR3 protein is CASSQGPLTDTQYF. In DNA form, the CDR3 reads TGTGCCAGTAGCCAGGGGCCACTCACAGATACGCAGTATTTT.